These T cell receptor beta chains were read from a single sample in a study of T cells expressing NK-cell markers. One entry per CDR3 protein, without DNA, is what TCRdb gives after re-calling the 5' RACE reads. This table holds fewer than 400,000 distinct CDR3 sequences. Sequenced: blood T cells: a sorted CD56 or NKG2C T cell subset, CD4+ or CD8+ T cells, or bulk PBMC T cells (not recorded which). These receptors were taken from a woman between 50 and 59 years old in good health. The CDR3 runs from the conserved cysteine through the conserved F or W.

>TRBV29-1|TRBJ2-7
CSAKPSGNVRPYEQYF
>TRBV30|TRBJ2-1
CAWSVRLNGRGSYNEQFF
>TRBV3-1|TRBJ2-1
CASSSLAGGAEQFF
>TRBV11-3|TRBJ2-6
CASSLSSFLSGANVLTF
>TRBV27|TRBJ2-5
CASSYGGRLETQYF
>TRBV20-1|TRBJ2-7
CSARDYREGYEQYF
>TRBV21-1|TRBJ1-1
CASSQQRTNTEAFF
>TRBV15|TRBJ1-5
CATSRAVRVGNQPQHF
>TRBV5-1|TRBJ2-1
CASSWVRRASGRTLPTDEQFF
>TRBV6-1|TRBJ2-2
CASSVWGSTGELFF
>TRBV6-2/TRBV6-3|TRBJ1-1
CASSPPGSHTEAFF
>TRBV7-6|TRBJ2-1
CASRATGTSGREDNEQFF
>TRBV20-1|TRBJ2-5
CSAREWTGAQETQYF
>TRBV12-3/TRBV12-4|TRBJ1-5
CASSFSKHGNQPQHF
>TRBV20-1|TRBJ2-1
CSATFLAGHPNEQFF
>TRBV6-2/TRBV6-3|TRBJ2-1
CASTFSGFGNEQFF
>TRBV5-5|TRBJ1-2
CASSPRTGVYGYTF
>TRBV12-3/TRBV12-4|TRBJ2-1
CASTVDISYNEQFF
>TRBV2|TRBJ2-4
CASSPWGLGDAKNIQYF
>TRBV12-3/TRBV12-4|TRBJ1-4
CASSLGLLNEKLFF
>TRBV29-1|TRBJ2-1
CSVTRRGNEQFF
>TRBV12-3/TRBV12-4|TRBJ1-3
CASSVLGNTIYF
>TRBV18|TRBJ2-7
CASTTLPSHEQYF
>TRBV24-1|TRBJ2-1
CATSDMTSKSENEQFF
>TRBV7-2|TRBJ1-3
CASSLQHTSGNTIYF
>TRBV14|TRBJ1-2
CASSRGTAYGYTF
>TRBV19|TRBJ2-7
CASSMAGEGYEQYF
>TRBV5-1|TRBJ1-2
CASSLKEGPYGYTF
>TRBV5-5|TRBJ2-3
CASSLTSGRASSTDTQYF
>TRBV9|TRBJ2-2
CASSAATGVPGELFF
>TRBV6-1|TRBJ2-1
CASEEREGRDEQFF
>TRBV20-1|TRBJ2-1
CSAPKGDNEQFF
>TRBV20-1|TRBJ2-1
CSAYTRGSTNEQFF
>TRBV6-6|TRBJ2-5
CASSELLAGVRIEQETQYF
>TRBV5-5|TRBJ1-1
CASSLWTGGFGNTEAFF
>TRBV2|TRBJ1-3
CASNGQVGGNTIYF
>TRBV2|TRBJ2-3
CASRGLSPFTDTQYF
>TRBV6-4|TRBJ2-1
CASSELLAGQDEQFF
>TRBV29-1|TRBJ2-4
CSVYGGGAKNIQYF
>TRBV7-2|TRBJ2-3
CASSSQAGVHTDTQYF
>TRBV18|TRBJ2-2
CASSPIEDGELFF